Presented here are 30 T cell receptor beta chains from one specimen sequenced in a study of regulatory T cells in long-lasting Graves disease. The time point is: persistent/refractory GD, antithyroid drugs over 5 years with positive TRAb. From PBMCs, RNA was extracted and then used to make the TCR library. Library construction for TCR beta used iRepertoire HTBI primers and Arm-PCR of CDR3 regions. From the multiplex PCR reads, TCRdb called clonotypes with MiXCR, one entry per CDR3 protein. The sample holds hundreds of thousands of distinct CDR3 sequences, around 30% seen once. Sequencing used peripheral blood mononuclear cells (PBMCs), obtained when the disease was refractory, from a patient treated with antithyroid drugs. These receptors were collected from a female donor with Graves disease.

This clonotype was seen a single time. The CDR3 DNA sequence: TGTGCCAGTAGTATAGATTGGGAAGAGACCCAGTACTTC. This translates into CASSIDWEETQYF. The rearrangement uses TRBV19 and TRBJ2-5; no firm D call. Looked up from germline, CDR1 is LNHDA and CDR2 is SQIVND (reference sequence). The CDR3 extends over 13 amino acids. V lost 0 bases and J lost 3, with 5 bases in between.

This clonotype was observed a handful of times. The chain couples TRBV30 to TRBJ1-2; D unclear. Deletions cut 6 bases from V and 4 bases from J, with 15 bases between. Germline V gene sequence: CDR1 GTSNPN, CDR2 SVGIG (reference sequence). CDR3 length: 13 amino acids. CDR3 sequence: CACPLPAFYGYTF. The CDR3 nucleotides read TGTGCCTGCCCCCTCCCCGCTTTCTATGGCTACACCTTC.

The table lists this clonotype with many counts. The V gene is TRBV28, the J gene TRBJ1-1; TRBD1 agrees at 8 bases. V trimming: 7 bases; J trimming: 4 bases; junction bases outside the gene matches: 8. Germline loops: CDR1 MDHEN, CDR2 SYDVKM. This CDR3 comprises 14 residues. The CDR3 spells CASIEQGGGTEAFF. DNA for the CDR3: TGTGCCAGCATAGAACAGGGGGGCGGCACTGAAGCTTTCTTT.

With respect to this clonotype: The junction departs from the called germline gene at one end, perhaps through a read error. This chain connects TRBV5-1 to TRBJ1-1, with D unresolved. CDR1 is SGHRS, CDR2 YFSETQ, per germline. The CDR3 length is 14 residues. The CDR3 is CASSLGLANTGAFF. The DNA of the CDR3 is TGCGCCAGCAGCTTGGGGCTCGCGAACACTGGAGCTTTCTTT.

This clonotype was picked up a small number of times. The V gene is TRBV6-1, the J gene TRBJ1-5; a weak D match, TRBD1 (5 bases). Germline assignment: CDR1 MNHNS and CDR2 SASEGT. Trimming removed 5 bases from V and 5 bases from J, with 16 bases in between. This CDR3 has 15 residues. CDR3 amino acids: CASSRTGEYYQPQHF. In DNA form, the CDR3 reads TGTGCCAGCAGTCGAACGGGGGAGTACTATCAGCCCCAGCATTTT.

This clonotype was seen only a few times. The chain links TRBV10-3 to TRBJ1-6; perhaps TRBD1 as D (5 bases). This CDR3 contains 14 residues. The germline CDR1 and CDR2 sequences are ENHRY and SYGVKD. CDR3 loop: CATRLGTGNSPLHF. DNA for the CDR3: TGTGCTACAAGGCTCGGGACCGGGAATTCACCCCTCCACTTT.

The J gene is TRBJ1-1, the V gene TRBV5-4, with a weak D call TRBD1 (6 bases). This CDR3 has 14 amino acids. Between the trimmed V and J ends, which lost 7 bases and 0 bases, there was a span of 13 bases. Germline CDR1 reads SGHNT; CDR2 reads YYREEE (reference sequence). DNA for the CDR3: TGTGCCAGCCAGACGGACAGCATGAACACTGAAGCTTTCTTT. Protein: CASQTDSMNTEAFF.

The sample holds a few counts of this clonotype. The rearrangement links TRBV6-2 or TRBV6-3 to TRBJ1-4, with D possibly TRBD1 on 5 matching bases. Germline assignment: CDR1 MNHEY and CDR2 SVGEGT. CDR3 length: 15 amino acids. Deletions cut 2 bases from V and 4 bases from J, with 11 bases between. As DNA, the CDR3 is TGTGCCAGCAGTTACACGGGACTGAGTAATGAAAAACTGTTTTTT. Its translation is CASSYTGLSNEKLFF.

This sequence joins TRBV19 and TRBJ2-7, with D hard to call. The CDR3 contains 16 residues. V was clipped by 1 base and J by 0 bases, with 13 bases between them. Looked up from germline, CDR1 is LNHDA and CDR2 is SQIVND (reference sequence). CDR3 in amino acids: CASSIGLGSPSYEQYF. The DNA of the CDR3 is TGTGCCAGTAGTATAGGCCTCGGGTCACCCTCCTACGAGCAGTACTTC.

The chain combines TRBV19 with TRBJ1-5, with D tentatively TRBD1 (5 bases). Per the germline V gene, CDR1 is LNHDA and CDR2 is SQIVND (reference sequence). V was shortened by 0 bases and J by 1 base, with 13 bases between the two germline ends. This CDR3 has 17 amino acids. CDR3 nucleotide sequence: TGTGCCAGTAGTATAGATCGGGTCAGGGCGAGCAATCAGCCCCAGCATTTT. This sequence encodes CASSIDRVRASNQPQHF. The full variable domain, with the rest looked up from reference TRBV19 and TRBJ1-5, is DGGITQSPKYLFRKEGQNVTLSCEQNLNHDAMYWYRQDPGQGLRLIYYSQIVNDFQKGDIAEGYSVSREKKESFPLTVTSAQKNPTAFYLCASSIDRVRASNQPQHFGDGTRLSIL.

This clonotype was seen a handful of times. The chain joins TRBV6-1 to TRBJ2-7; a weak D match, TRBD1 (5 bases). The CDR3 has 13 residues. Germline V gene data show CDR1 as MNHNS and CDR2 as SASEGT. The ends were cut back, 6 bases at V and 6 bases at J, with 15 bases in the middle. The CDR3 is CASRFGANGEQYF. For the CDR3, the DNA is TGTGCCAGCAGGTTTGGGGCTAACGGCGAGCAGTACTTC.

This sequence joins TRBV20-1 and TRBJ2-3, with 12 positions matching TRBD2. Germline V lookup: CDR1 DFQATT, CDR2 SNEGSKA (reference sequence). The junction had 5 bases not matched to a gene; V was cut back by 1 base and J by 6 bases. This CDR3 is 15 amino acids long. CDR3 region: CSARATSGRGDTQYF. CDR3 DNA sequence: TGCAGTGCTAGAGCGACTAGCGGGAGAGGGGATACGCAGTATTTT.

This chain links TRBV6-5 with TRBJ1-3, with a weak D call TRBD1 (5 bases). Between the trimmed V and J ends, which lost 2 bases and 0 bases, there was a span of 17 bases. The CDR3 has 18 residues. From germline, CDR1 is MNHEY and CDR2 SVGAGI. CDR3 amino acids: CASSYEAGTLHSGNTIYF. DNA of the CDR3: TGTGCCAGCAGTTACGAAGCAGGGACCCTACACTCTGGAAACACCATATATTTT.

The rearrangement links TRBV5-1 to TRBJ1-1; weak D call: TRBD1 (5 bases). This CDR3 spans 19 amino acids. The germline V gene has CDR1 SGHRS and CDR2 YFSETQ. With 0 bases removed from V and 0 bases from J, the gap between germline ends came to 21 bases. CDR3 coding DNA: TGCGCCAGCAGCTTGGGGCCCCGGGCAGCGCGGGGGATGAACACTGAAGCTTTCTTT. Translation: CASSLGPRAARGMNTEAFF.

V usage is TRBV20-1 and J usage is TRBJ2-5; 10 bases align to TRBD1. The V gene end was trimmed by 1 base and the J gene end by 5 bases; junction bases not matched to a gene: 4. The CDR3 totals 14 residues. Per the germline V gene, CDR1 is DFQATT and CDR2 is SNEGSKA (reference sequence). The CDR3 DNA is TGCAGTGCTAGAGTGGGGGGACAGGGGGAGACCCAGTACTTC. Residues: CSARVGGQGETQYF.

The genes are TRBV4-2 and TRBJ1-4, with 7 bases lining up with TRBD1. V dropped 6 bases and J dropped 5; count of bases not matched to a gene: 0. CDR3 length equals 12 residues. Germline CDR1 is LGHNA and CDR2 is YNFKEQ. The CDR3 DNA is TGTGCCAGCAGGGGACAGAATGAAAAACTGTTTTTT. It codes for CASRGQNEKLFF.

This clonotype occurred a few times. The chain joins TRBV7-9 to TRBJ1-1; a possible D gene is TRBD1 (5 bases). CDR1 is SEHNR, CDR2 FQNEAQ, per germline (reference sequence). V shed 5 bases and J shed 4 bases, with 17 bases lying between them. This CDR3 spans 15 amino acids. CDR3 DNA sequence: TGTGCCAGCAGCCACGATATGCGGGGGGTCACTGAAGCTTTCTTT. Encoded protein: CASSHDMRGVTEAFF.

The chain employs TRBV7-9 and TRBJ1-1; D call uncertain. Per germline, CDR1 SEHNR and CDR2 FQNEAQ (reference sequence). V lost 0 bases and J 5 bases, leaving 4 bases between the germline ends. The CDR3 length is 12 residues. CDR3: CASSLAETEAFF. For the CDR3, the DNA is TGTGCCAGCAGCTTAGCCGAAACTGAAGCTTTCTTT.

The chain employs TRBV3-1 and TRBJ1-5; D gene ambiguous. The CDR3 has 15 residues. Trimming shortened V by 1 base and J by 6 bases, and 13 bases separated the two germline ends. From germline, CDR1 is LGHDT and CDR2 YNNKEL (reference sequence). CDR3 residues: CASSQGLTRGQPQHF. The CDR3 DNA reads as TGTGCCAGCAGCCAAGGCCTAACACGGGGTCAGCCCCAGCATTTT.

This clonotype appeared a few times. The rearrangement links TRBV5-1 to TRBJ2-5; D is possibly TRBD2 (5 bases). The CDR3 is 14 residues long. Trimming took 6 bases from V and 4 from J, leaving 16 bases between them. The germline V gene encodes CDR1 SGHRS and CDR2 YFSETQ. CDR3 nucleotides: TGCGCCAGCAAAGAGGGTCGACGATTAGAGACCCAGTACTTC. Amino acids: CASKEGRRLETQYF.

This clonotype was picked up a small number of times. This rearrangement joins TRBV3-1 to TRBJ2-5; 9 bases are shared with TRBD2. Per the germline V gene, CDR1 is LGHDT and CDR2 is YNNKEL (reference sequence). J was trimmed by 3 bases and V by 0 bases; bases with no gene match: 8. The CDR3 length is 17 residues. The CDR3 DNA is TGTGCCAGCAGCCAAGAAGTGGGACTAGCTCAGGAAGAGACCCAGTACTTC. Amino acid sequence: CASSQEVGLAQEETQYF.

The V gene is TRBV19, the J gene TRBJ1-2, with D perhaps TRBD1 (5 bases). CDR3 length equals 14 residues. Germline-derived CDR1 and CDR2 are LNHDA and SQIVND (reference sequence). The V and J ends lost 9 bases and 5 bases respectively, with 19 bases between them. CDR3 in DNA: TGTGCCAGCAGTGGGGACTTCCAGGCGTATGGCTACACCTTC. Its protein product is CASSGDFQAYGYTF.

J is TRBJ1-2 and V is TRBV19, with no clear D. CDR1 and CDR2 from the germline V gene are LNHDA and SQIVND (reference sequence). This CDR3 spans 15 amino acids. Deletions cut 5 bases from V and 4 bases from J, with 17 bases between. CDR3 sequence (DNA): TGTGCCAGTAGTCGACACGGGTTGGGTCTCTATGGCTACACCTTC. Translating gives CASSRHGLGLYGYTF.

This clonotype was seen more than once but under ten times. The chain couples TRBV12-3 or TRBV12-4 to TRBJ1-2; D call uncertain. This CDR3 comprises 11 residues. V gave up 7 bases and J gave up 3 bases, with 6 bases separating them. The CDR3 bases are TGTGCCAGCACTCGGGACTATGGCTACACCTTC. This encodes CASTRDYGYTF.

This clonotype was seen many times. An end of the junction differs from the germline gene, which may be a read error. V gene TRBV6-1 combines with J gene TRBJ1-6, with 9 bases that match TRBD1. This CDR3 has 15 residues. Germline assignment: CDR1 MNHNS and CDR2 SASEGT. CDR3 DNA: TGTACCAGCAGAACACAGGGGGCAAGGAATTCACCCCTCCACTTT. This encodes CTSRTQGARNSPLHF.

This chain joins TRBV19 and TRBJ1-2; 11 bases agree with TRBD1. The CDR3 spans 17 residues. V was clipped by 6 bases and J by 7 bases; unmatched bases: 16. The V gene's germline CDR1 is LNHDA and CDR2 SQIVND (reference sequence). The CDR3 region is CASRLRTQDRGRSGYTF. CDR3 nucleotide sequence: TGTGCCAGTAGGCTCCGGACCCAGGACAGGGGGCGGTCTGGCTACACCTTC.

This clonotype appeared many times. The CDR3 bases are TGTGCCAGCAGTGAAACTAGCGGAGGTATAGGGGAGACCCAGTACTTC. As protein: CASSETSGGIGETQYF. This rearrangement joins TRBV6-1 to TRBJ2-5, with 8 bases that match TRBD2. This CDR3 is built from 16 residues. Trimming cost V 2 bases and J 5 bases; bases outside gene matches: 10. Germline V CDR1 and CDR2: MNHNS, SASEGT.

The gene calls are TRBV19 and TRBJ2-1, with unresolved D. Judging by the DNA end, TRBJ2-5 fits better; the J call may be wrong. CDR1 is LNHDA and CDR2 is SQIVND in the germline V gene (reference sequence). The CDR3 totals 13 residues. The CDR3 is CASSIRPGETQYF. The CDR3 bases are TGTGCCAGTAGTATACGGCCCGGGGAGACCCAGTACTTC.

The chain combines TRBV5-1 with TRBJ2-7, with D maybe TRBD1 (6 bases). The CDR3 spans 17 residues. The germline V and J ends were trimmed by 2 bases and 3 bases, with 21 bases remaining between them. Germline CDR1 and CDR2: SGHRS and YFSETQ. Here the CDR3 DNA reads TGCGCCAGCAGCTTAGCTACCATGGGACACGGGCTCTACGAGCAGTACTTC. Amino acid sequence: CASSLATMGHGLYEQYF.

This clonotype has just a few counts. A much bigger clone sits one base away, suggesting this may be a read error. The V gene is TRBV14, the J gene TRBJ1-1; D gene uncertain. Trimming shortened V by 2 bases and J by 1 base, and 2 bases separated the two germline ends. The CDR3 spans 12 residues. Germline V gene sequence: CDR1 SGHDN, CDR2 FVKESK. The CDR3 here is CASSQKNTEAFF. CDR3 DNA: TGTGCCAGCAGCCAAAAGAACACTGAAGCTTTCTTT.